The 26 T cell receptor beta chains in this list originate from one sample, sequenced in a study of shared clonotypes between healthy human individuals. This table comes from immunoSEQ multiplex PCR, and its TCRdb copy is limited to in-frame clones, with some not included. Altogether 900,000 to 1,200,000 clones are present, more than 75% being singletons, with the ten largest covering under 0.8%. Sequences were obtained from memory CD4+ T cells from PBMCs. As to subset: CD45RA-negative fraction. These TCRs come from a man between 18 and 35 years old in good health. Some clones in this sample may be carry-over from other donors' samples.

The table lists this clone with many counts. The sample has other DNA sequences that encode this CDR3 too. The chain has TRBV7-6 and TRBJ2-3; D might be TRBD2 (6 bases). Germline V lookup: CDR1 SGHVS, CDR2 FNYEAQ. The length of the CDR3 is 16 residues. Trimming shortened V by 5 bases and J by 2 bases, and 17 bases separated the two germline ends. The DNA for the CDR3 is TGTGCCAGCAGCCCCCGGGGCGGGGAATTCACAGATACGCAGTATTTT. It encodes CASSPRGGEFTDTQYF.

The J gene is TRBJ2-5, the V gene TRBV7-9; no clear D. This CDR3 is built from 14 residues. With 5 bases removed from V and 5 bases from J, the gap between germline ends came to 15 bases. Germline lookup yields CDR1 SEHNR and CDR2 FQNEAQ (reference sequence). The CDR3 region is CASSVDGGGETQYF. In nucleotides, the CDR3 is TGTGCCAGCAGCGTAGACGGTGGTGGGGAGACCCAGTACTTC.

The rearrangement joins TRBV11-3 to TRBJ2-2, with no clear D. The germline CDR1 and CDR2 sequences are SGHNT and YENEEA. Trimming removed 1 base at V and 6 bases at J, with 3 bases between. The CDR3 covers 12 residues. In DNA form, the CDR3 reads TGTGCCAGCAGCTTAGCGGCCGGGGAGCTGTTTTTT. Amino acid sequence: CASSLAAGELFF.

In its sample, this clone was seen a few times. The rearrangement joins TRBV18 to TRBJ1-4, with no clear D. This CDR3 spans 13 amino acids. V lost 6 bases, J lost 8 bases, and 13 bases lay in between. Germline CDR1 is KGHSH and CDR2 is LQKENI. The CDR3 bases are TGTGCCAGCTCGGGATATCCAAAAGAAAAACTGTTTTTT. Translating gives CASSGYPKEKLFF.

DNA for the CDR3: TGCGCCAGCAGCTTGGCGGCAGGGACTCGGGAGACCCAGTACTTC. Translating gives CASSLAAGTRETQYF. This chain joins TRBV5-1 and TRBJ2-5; TRBD2 is a possible D gene (6 bases). With 0 bases removed from V and 5 bases from J, the gap between germline ends came to 14 bases. The germline gives CDR1 SGHRS, CDR2 YFSETQ. The CDR3 has 15 amino acids. Drawing the rest from reference TRBV5-1 and TRBJ2-5, the complete variable domain is KAGVTQTPRYLIKTRGQQVTLSCSPISGHRSVSWYQQTPGQGLQFLFEYFSETQRNKGNFPGRFSGRQFSNSRSEMNVSTLELGDSALYLCASSLAAGTRETQYFGPGTRLLVL.

As DNA, the CDR3 is TGTGCCAGCAGTTACCACCCGGCGGGCACTGAAGCTTTCTTT. This sequence encodes CASSYHPAGTEAFF. This chain joins TRBV6-6 and TRBJ1-1; D remains unclear. CDR1 and CDR2 (germline): MNHNY, SVGAGI (reference sequence). Trimming removed 2 bases at V and 4 bases at J, with 11 bases between. This CDR3 has 14 residues.

The chain couples TRBV28 to TRBJ2-6; weak D call: TRBD2 (6 bases). Trimming removed 2 bases from V and 1 base from J, with 12 bases in between. The V gene's germline CDR1 is MDHEN and CDR2 SYDVKM. The CDR3 is made up of 17 amino acids. The CDR3 DNA reads TGTGCCAGCAGTTTACGTTTGGGGGGATCTGGGGCCAACGTCCTGACTTTC. Translated: CASSLRLGGSGANVLTF. Combining the CDR3 with reference TRBV28 and TRBJ2-6 gives the whole variable domain DVKVTQSSRYLVKRTGEKVFLECVQDMDHENMFWYRQDPGLGLRLIYFSYDVKMKEKGDIPEGYSVSREKKERFSLILESASTNQTSMYLCASSLRLGGSGANVLTFGAGSRLTVL.

CDR3 in DNA: TGTGCCAGCAGTGAAGACAGGTCCCCCTACGAGCAGTACTTC. This translates into CASSEDRSPYEQYF. The chain is built from TRBV25-1 and TRBJ2-7; perhaps TRBD1 as D (6 bases). Germline CDR1 MGHDK, CDR2 SYGVNS. The CDR3 contains 14 residues. Trimming removed 2 bases from V and 2 bases from J, with 10 bases in between.

The count of this clone is one. The chain couples TRBV10-3 to TRBJ2-2; D gene unclear. CDR3 length: 15 amino acids. V dropped 3 bases and J dropped 5 bases, with 13 bases sitting between them. Per germline, CDR1 ENHRY and CDR2 SYGVKD. The CDR3 loop reads CAISERPLLTGELFF. CDR3 nucleotide sequence: TGTGCCATCAGTGAACGGCCACTCCTAACCGGGGAGCTGTTTTTT.

The CDR3 DNA reads as TGCGCCAGCAGCCAGGGAGGACGGGCGGAAGAGACCCAGTACTTC. Protein sequence: CASSQGGRAEETQYF. The chain uses TRBV5-1 and TRBJ2-5, with a tentative D call TRBD2 (6 bases). This CDR3 region has 15 residues. Germline V gene lookup returns CDR1 SGHRS and CDR2 YFSETQ. Deletions cut 4 bases from V and 3 bases from J, with 16 bases between.

The chain is built from TRBV11-3 and TRBJ1-1; D possibly corresponds to TRBD1 (6 bases). Trimming removed 5 bases at V and 1 base at J, with 14 bases between. The CDR3 contains 15 residues. Germline CDR1 SGHNT, CDR2 YENEEA. In DNA, the CDR3 is TGTGCCAGCAGCCAATCTGGACAGTCGAACACTGAAGCTTTCTTT. This encodes CASSQSGQSNTEAFF.

V is TRBV18 and J is TRBJ1-1, with D possibly being TRBD1 (6 bases). Germline loops: CDR1 KGHSH, CDR2 LQKENI. Trimming removed 3 bases at V and 3 bases at J, with 20 bases between. There are 17 residues in the CDR3. The CDR3 coding sequence is TGTGCCAGCTCACCTACAAGTGGGGGGGCGCCGGACACTGAAGCTTTCTTT. Its protein product is CASSPTSGGAPDTEAFF. The full variable domain, its missing parts supplied by reference TRBV18 and TRBJ1-1, is NAGVMQNPRHLVRRRGQEARLRCSPMKGHSHVYWYRQLPEEGLKFMVYLQKENIIDESGMPKERFSAEFPKEGPSILRIQQVVRGDSAAYFCASSPTSGGAPDTEAFFGQGTRLTVV.

On this clone itself: Sequence at one end of the junction differs from germline and may be a read error. The chain couples TRBV2 to TRBJ2-1; D is perhaps TRBD1 or TRBD2 (5 bases each). Germline CDR1 is SNHLY and CDR2 is FYNNEI. CDR3 length equals 13 residues. CDR3 sequence: CVSEGLLRGEQFF. CDR3 sequence (DNA): TGTGTCAGCGAGGGGCTCCTGAGGGGTGAGCAGTTCTTC.

The chain uses TRBV7-3 and TRBJ2-5; D is undetermined. The V gene's germline CDR1 is SGHTA and CDR2 FQGTGA. V lost 2 bases and J 4 bases, leaving 14 bases between the germline ends. The CDR3 has 15 residues. CDR3 nucleotide sequence: TGTGCCAGCAGCTTATTCCCTAGAGCCACAGAGACCCAGTACTTC. This translates into CASSLFPRATETQYF.

The rearrangement uses TRBV14 and TRBJ2-5, with a tentative D call TRBD2 (6 bases). CDR3 length: 15 amino acids. Per germline, CDR1 SGHDN and CDR2 FVKESK. V was shortened by 3 bases and J by 4 bases, with 15 bases between the two germline ends. The CDR3 bases are TGTGCCAGCAGCCACTTAGCGGAGGGTATAGAGACCCAGTACTTC. This codes for CASSHLAEGIETQYF.

This chain links TRBV5-6 with TRBJ2-1; 15 bases are shared with TRBD2. V lost 8 bases and J lost 2; bases outside the gene matches: 8. This CDR3 contains 17 residues. The germline V gene has CDR1 SGHDT and CDR2 YYEEEE. The CDR3 here is CASTGTSGRNPYNEQFF. Written as DNA, the CDR3 is TGTGCCAGTACCGGGACTAGCGGGAGGAATCCCTACAATGAGCAGTTCTTC.

As to this clone: Other nucleotide sequences in the sample specify the same CDR3. The chain uses TRBV6-1 and TRBJ1-2, with D unclear. The V gene's germline CDR1 is MNHNS and CDR2 SASEGT. The CDR3 sequence is 14 residues long. V lost 0 bases and J lost 5, with 10 bases in between. CDR3 sequence: CASSEALGPYGYTF. Here the CDR3 DNA reads TGTGCCAGCAGTGAAGCGTTGGGCCCTTATGGCTACACCTTC.

This sequence joins TRBV5-5 and TRBJ1-5, with D perhaps TRBD1 (6 bases). The germline V gene encodes CDR1 SGHKS and CDR2 YYEKEE (reference sequence). This CDR3 contains 16 residues. Trimming took off 1 base at V and 2 bases at J, with 13 bases between the two ends. The CDR3 coding sequence is TGTGCCAGCAGCTTGCGTGAGGGGGGTGGCAATCAGCCCCAGCATTTT. It is translated as CASSLREGGGNQPQHF.

Remarks on this clone: One end of the junction is discordant with germline, which a read error may explain. The chain employs TRBV28 and TRBJ1-3; TRBD1 aligns across 8 bases. This CDR3 comprises 16 residues. The germline V gene encodes CDR1 MDHEN and CDR2 SYDVKM. CDR3: CASRSPGTGSGSTIYF. CDR3 sequence (DNA): TGTGCCAGCAGATCGCCCGGGACAGGCTCTGGAAGCACCATATATTTT.

Ten or more counts support this clone. This chain connects TRBV11-3 to TRBJ2-7, with D perhaps TRBD2 (5 bases). Per the germline V gene, CDR1 is SGHNT and CDR2 is YENEEA. V was pared by 3 bases and J by 2 bases, with 14 bases between. The CDR3 contains 15 residues. This CDR3 reads CASSFGLVRPYEQYF. The CDR3 DNA reads as TGTGCCAGCAGCTTCGGACTGGTAAGGCCCTACGAGCAGTACTTC.

The rearrangement joins TRBV28 to TRBJ2-5, with 8 bases matching TRBD2. V was pared by 8 bases and J by 2 bases, with 4 bases of the junction left unmatched. The CDR3 has 13 residues. Germline lookup yields CDR1 MDHEN and CDR2 SYDVKM. In nucleotides, the CDR3 is TGTGCCAGCTCGGGAGGGGGACAAGAGACCCAGTACTTC. Translating it yields CASSGGGQETQYF.

There are many counts of this clone. The chain is built from TRBV7-3 and TRBJ2-1; D might be TRBD2 (5 bases). Trimming pared 1 base from V and 13 bases from J, leaving 14 bases between. This CDR3 has 13 residues. Germline-derived CDR1 and CDR2 are SGHTA and FQGTGA. CDR3 amino acids: CASSLSGSSSQFF. Written as DNA, the CDR3 is TGTGCCAGCAGCTTAAGTGGGAGCAGCTCCCAGTTCTTC. Filled out from reference TRBV7-3 and TRBJ2-1, the complete variable domain reads GAGVSQTPSNKVTEKGKYVELRCDPISGHTALYWYRQSLGQGPEFLIYFQGTGAADDSGLPNDRFFAVRPEGSVSTLKIQRTERGDSAVYLCASSLSGSSSQFFGPGTRLTVL.

There are many counts of this clone. This rearrangement joins TRBV6-1 to TRBJ1-1; the match to TRBD1 covers 10 bases. The CDR3 runs 13 residues. CDR1 and CDR2 from the germline V gene are MNHNS and SASEGT. Losses at the gene ends were 6 bases for V and 6 bases for J; bases not matched to a gene: 4. The CDR3 bases are TGTGCCAGCAGACGACAGGGGGCCGCTGAAGCTTTCTTT. Translation gives CASRRQGAAEAFF.

The chain couples TRBV5-1 to TRBJ2-7; TRBD2 is a possible D gene (5 bases). Per the germline V gene, CDR1 is SGHRS and CDR2 is YFSETQ. This CDR3 comprises 17 residues. V lost 0 bases, J lost 0 bases, and 16 bases lay in between. The CDR3 nucleotides are TGCGCCAGCAGCTTGGGGGAAGTTGGAGGCGGCTCCTACGAGCAGTACTTC. This translates into CASSLGEVGGGSYEQYF.

This clone was seen only a few times. The chain joins TRBV28 to TRBJ2-7; D not certain. The CDR3 loop spans 14 amino acids. The V end lost 3 bases, the J end lost 8 bases, and 17 bases lay between the germline ends. CDR1 MDHEN and CDR2 SYDVKM come from the germline V gene. The CDR3 DNA reads TGTGCCAGCAGTTTTGTGGCGAACCAGTTCAAGCAGTACTTC. Translating gives CASSFVANQFKQYF.

The gene calls are TRBV5-5 and TRBJ2-5; the match to TRBD2 covers 14 bases. The CDR3 is made up of 18 amino acids. V was pared by 1 base and J by 4 bases, with 9 bases of the junction left unmatched. Looked up from germline, CDR1 is SGHKS and CDR2 is YYEKEE (reference sequence). CDR3 bases: TGTGCCAGCAGCTTGAGGGGACTAGCGGGAGTACCCCCAGAGACCCAGTACTTC. Translation: CASSLRGLAGVPPETQYF. The full variable domain, with the rest looked up from reference TRBV5-5 and TRBJ2-5, is DAGVTQSPTHLIKTRGQQVTLRCSPISGHKSVSWYQQVLGQGPQFIFQYYEKEERGRGNFPDRFSARQFPNYSSELNVNALLLGDSALYLCASSLRGLAGVPPETQYFGPGTRLLVL.